Here is one T cell receptor beta chain with its context. Sequencing was performed with immunoSEQ multiplex PCR; in TCRdb, only in-frame clones are kept and a portion is missing. Of about 42,000 clones listed, about 85% are singletons. The data derive from a study of T cell changes during pregnancy in multiple sclerosis. CDR3 length equals 11 residues. V lost 3 bases and J lost 11, with 13 bases in between. Per germline, CDR1 DFQATT and CDR2 SNEGSKA (reference sequence). Sequencing used CD4+ T cells from peripheral blood mononuclear cells, obtained after pregnancy. This TCR derives from a female donor with multiple sclerosis, enrolled in a pregnancy study. The chain carries TRBV20-1 and TRBJ1-2; D is unclear. The CDR3 here is CSAREEPGYTF. The CDR3 DNA sequence: TGCAGTGCTAGGGAGGAACCCGGATACACCTTC.